Below are 11 T cell receptor beta chains sequenced from a single sample in a study of blood T cell repertoires in COVID-19. Generated by immunoSEQ multiplex PCR, the TCRdb table keeps only in-frame clones and is missing some. The sample shows approximately 130,000 clones, around 77% of them seen only once. The sample taken for sequencing was peripheral blood. Receptor source: a human donor in a cohort sampled during active COVID-19.

This chain links TRBV11-3 with TRBJ2-2; D ambiguous. The germline CDR1 and CDR2 sequences are SGHNT and YENEEA. With 3 bases removed from V and 8 bases from J, the gap between germline ends came to 13 bases. There are 14 residues in the CDR3. The CDR3 DNA is TGTGCCAGCAGCTTTGCCTTTCGAGGTGGGGAGCTGTTTTTT. Amino acids: CASSFAFRGGELFF. Full variable domain (rest looked up from reference TRBV11-3 and TRBJ2-2): EAGVVQSPRYKIIEKKQPVAFWCNPISGHNTLYWYLQNLGQGPELLIRYENEEAVDDSQLPKDRFSAERLKGVDSTLKIQPAELGDSAVYLCASSFAFRGGELFFGEGSRLTVL.

The chain couples TRBV6-5 to TRBJ1-6; D may be TRBD1 (5 bases). The CDR3 covers 15 residues. The germline V and J ends were trimmed by 2 bases and 4 bases, with 9 bases remaining between them. Germline V lookup: CDR1 MNHEY, CDR2 SVGAGI. In DNA, the CDR3 is TGTGCCAGCAGTTACGGGGCGCCGTATAATTCACCCCTCCACTTT. Translation: CASSYGAPYNSPLHF.

This rearrangement joins TRBV28 to TRBJ1-4; 9 bases fit TRBD1. This CDR3 region has 16 residues. Germline assignment: CDR1 MDHEN and CDR2 SYDVKM. The J segment lost 7 bases and the V segment lost 2 bases, leaving 8 bases of the junction unmatched. The CDR3 nucleotides read TGTGCCAGCAGTTTAAAGTTAGGGACAGGGTTTGAAAAACTGTTTTTT. This codes for CASSLKLGTGFEKLFF.

The chain combines TRBV7-9 with TRBJ1-2, with 9 positions matching TRBD1. CDR1 is SEHNR and CDR2 is FQNEAQ in the germline V gene (reference sequence). The V gene end was trimmed by 3 bases and the J gene end by 7 bases; junction bases not matched to a gene: 6. The CDR3 runs 14 residues. The CDR3 spells CASSFPGTGTGYTF. Here the CDR3 DNA reads TGTGCCAGCAGCTTCCCGGGGACAGGGACTGGCTACACCTTC.

The rearrangement joins TRBV5-4 to TRBJ2-7; TRBD2 matches at 8 bases. Trimming removed 0 bases from V and 6 bases from J; junction bases left unmatched: 8. This CDR3 spans 15 amino acids. Germline CDR1 reads SGHNT; CDR2 reads YYREEE (reference sequence). In DNA, the CDR3 is TGTGCCAGCAGCTTGGGAGCGGGGGCCGTCGGCGAGCAGTACTTC. It codes for CASSLGAGAVGEQYF.

This CDR3 reads CASSLAGTSGGLAKNIQYF. The CDR3 region has the DNA TGTGCCAGCAGCTTAGCAGGGACTAGCGGGGGCTTAGCCAAAAACATTCAGTACTTC. The chain links TRBV7-9 to TRBJ2-4; 14 bases are shared with TRBD2. CDR1 SEHNR and CDR2 FQNEAQ come from the germline V gene (reference sequence). This CDR3 contains 19 residues. V lost 0 bases to trimming and J lost 0 bases; unmatched junction nucleotides: 4.

The J gene is TRBJ2-3, the V gene TRBV30; D not resolved. The V end was cut by 0 bases, the J end by 2 bases, with 12 bases between. The length of the CDR3 is 15 residues. The V gene's germline CDR1 is GTSNPN and CDR2 SVGIG (reference sequence). In nucleotides, the CDR3 is TGTGCCTGGAGTGTATCCTTCCTCCCCACAGATACGCAGTATTTT. Protein sequence: CAWSVSFLPTDTQYF.

The chain is built from TRBV19 and TRBJ1-1; 8 bases are a match to TRBD1. The CDR3 runs 15 residues. Germline V gene data show CDR1 as LNHDA and CDR2 as SQIVND (reference sequence). Here the CDR3 reads CATVTGQGLRGEAFF. In nucleotides, the CDR3 is TGTGCGACGGTTACCGGACAGGGCCTACGTGGTGAAGCTTTCTTT.

This clone was found a few times. The rearrangement joins TRBV4-1 to TRBJ1-1; no reliable D call. The CDR3 is made up of 15 amino acids. Deletions cut 0 bases from V and 0 bases from J, with 8 bases between. Germline values: CDR1 MGHRA, CDR2 YSYEKL. CDR3 loop: CASSQDPALNTEAFF. Here the CDR3 DNA reads TGCGCCAGCAGCCAAGATCCAGCGCTGAACACTGAAGCTTTCTTT.

The rearrangement links TRBV4-1 to TRBJ2-3; 9 bases agree with TRBD2. The ends lost 2 bases at V and 6 bases at J; junction bases unmatched: 6. Per germline, CDR1 MGHRA and CDR2 YSYEKL. This CDR3 comprises 15 residues. The CDR3: CASSQLRGGGDTQYF. The CDR3 DNA follows: TGCGCCAGCAGCCAATTGCGGGGGGGCGGTGATACGCAGTATTTT.

The chain joins TRBV6-4 to TRBJ1-1, with D tentatively TRBD1 (5 bases). This CDR3 comprises 12 residues. Trimming left V 4 bases short and J 7 bases short, with 10 bases between. CDR1 is MRHNA and CDR2 is SNTAGT in the germline V gene. The CDR3 DNA sequence: TGTGCCAGCAGTGGGGAGGGGAATGAAGCTTTCTTT. Encoded protein: CASSGEGNEAFF.